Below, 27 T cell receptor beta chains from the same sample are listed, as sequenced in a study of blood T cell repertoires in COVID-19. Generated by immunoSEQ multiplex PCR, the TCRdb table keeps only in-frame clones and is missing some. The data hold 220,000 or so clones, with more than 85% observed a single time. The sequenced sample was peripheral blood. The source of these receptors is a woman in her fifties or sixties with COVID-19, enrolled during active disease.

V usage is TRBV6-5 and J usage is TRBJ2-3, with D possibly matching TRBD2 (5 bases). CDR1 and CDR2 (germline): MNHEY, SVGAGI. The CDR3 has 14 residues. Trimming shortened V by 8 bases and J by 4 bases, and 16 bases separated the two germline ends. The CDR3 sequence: CASPSPVGADTQYF. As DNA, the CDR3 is TGTGCCAGCCCCTCCCCGGTCGGGGCAGATACGCAGTATTTT.

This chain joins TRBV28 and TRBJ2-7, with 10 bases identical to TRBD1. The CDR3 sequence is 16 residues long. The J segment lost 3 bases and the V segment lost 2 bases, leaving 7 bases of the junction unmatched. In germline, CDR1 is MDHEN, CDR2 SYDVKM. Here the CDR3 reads CASSLLMDRGGYEQYF. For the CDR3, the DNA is TGTGCCAGCAGTTTACTGATGGACAGGGGGGGCTACGAGCAGTACTTC.

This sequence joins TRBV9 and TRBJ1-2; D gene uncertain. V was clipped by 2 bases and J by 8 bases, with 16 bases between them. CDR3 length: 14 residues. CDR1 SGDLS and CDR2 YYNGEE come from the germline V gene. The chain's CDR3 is CASSVGSSLDGYTF. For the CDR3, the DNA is TGTGCCAGCAGCGTCGGTAGCAGTTTAGACGGCTACACCTTC. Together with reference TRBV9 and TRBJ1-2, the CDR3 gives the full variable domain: DSGVTQTPKHLITATGQRVTLRCSPRSGDLSVYWYQQSLDQGLQFLIQYYNGEERAKGNILERFSAQQFPDLHSELNLSSLELGDSALYFCASSVGSSLDGYTFGSGTRLTVV.

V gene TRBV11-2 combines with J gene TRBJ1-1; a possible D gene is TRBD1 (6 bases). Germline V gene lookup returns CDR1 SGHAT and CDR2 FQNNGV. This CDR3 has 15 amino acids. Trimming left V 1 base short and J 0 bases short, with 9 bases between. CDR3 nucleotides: TGTGCCAGCAGCTTAGGGGGACACCTGAACACTGAAGCTTTCTTT. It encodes CASSLGGHLNTEAFF.

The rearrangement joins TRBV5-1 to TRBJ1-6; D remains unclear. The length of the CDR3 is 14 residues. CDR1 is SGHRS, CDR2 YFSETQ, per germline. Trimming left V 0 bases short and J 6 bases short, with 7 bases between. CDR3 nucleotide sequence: TGCGCCAGCAGCTTGGACAGACCTAATTCACCCCTCCACTTT. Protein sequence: CASSLDRPNSPLHF.

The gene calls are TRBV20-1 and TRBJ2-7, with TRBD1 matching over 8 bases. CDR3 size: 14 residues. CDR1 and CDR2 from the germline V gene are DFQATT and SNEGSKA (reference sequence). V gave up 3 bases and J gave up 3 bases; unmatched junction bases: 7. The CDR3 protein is CSASGRTGNYEQYF. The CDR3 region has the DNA TGCAGTGCTAGTGGTAGGACAGGGAACTACGAGCAGTACTTC.

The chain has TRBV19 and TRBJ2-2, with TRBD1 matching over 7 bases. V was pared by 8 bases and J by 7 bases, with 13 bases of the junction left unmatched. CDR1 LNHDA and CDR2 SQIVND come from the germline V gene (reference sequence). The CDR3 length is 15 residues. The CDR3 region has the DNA TGTGCCAGTCGAAGGGAACAGGGGAATGGCGGGGAGCTGTTTTTT. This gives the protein CASRREQGNGGELFF.

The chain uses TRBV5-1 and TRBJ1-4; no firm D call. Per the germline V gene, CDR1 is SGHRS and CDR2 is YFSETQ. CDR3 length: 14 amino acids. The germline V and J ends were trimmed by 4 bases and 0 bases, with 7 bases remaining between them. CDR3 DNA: TGCGCCAGCAGCCCCGGGACAACTAATGAAAAACTGTTTTTT. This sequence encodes CASSPGTTNEKLFF. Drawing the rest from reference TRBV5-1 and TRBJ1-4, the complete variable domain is KAGVTQTPRYLIKTRGQQVTLSCSPISGHRSVSWYQQTPGQGLQFLFEYFSETQRNKGNFPGRFSGRQFSNSRSEMNVSTLELGDSALYLCASSPGTTNEKLFFGSGTQLSVL.

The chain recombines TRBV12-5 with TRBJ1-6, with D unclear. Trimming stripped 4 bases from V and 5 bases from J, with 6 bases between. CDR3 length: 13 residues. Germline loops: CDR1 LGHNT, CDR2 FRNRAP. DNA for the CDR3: TGTGCTAGTGGTTACCAGAATAATTCACCCCTCCACTTT. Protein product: CASGYQNNSPLHF.

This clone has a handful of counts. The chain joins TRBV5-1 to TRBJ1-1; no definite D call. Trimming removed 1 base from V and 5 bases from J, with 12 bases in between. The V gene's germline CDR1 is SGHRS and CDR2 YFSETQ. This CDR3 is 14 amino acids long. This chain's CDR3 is CASSLSNSRTEAFF. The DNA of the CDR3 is TGCGCCAGCAGCTTGAGTAACAGTCGGACTGAAGCTTTCTTT.

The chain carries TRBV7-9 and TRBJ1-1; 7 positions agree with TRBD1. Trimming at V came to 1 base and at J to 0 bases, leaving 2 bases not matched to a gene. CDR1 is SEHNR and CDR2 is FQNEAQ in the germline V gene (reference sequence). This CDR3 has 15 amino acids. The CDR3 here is CASSLGTGLNTEAFF. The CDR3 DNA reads TGTGCCAGCAGCTTAGGGACAGGATTGAACACTGAAGCTTTCTTT. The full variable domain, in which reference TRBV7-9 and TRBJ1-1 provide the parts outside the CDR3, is DTGVSQNPRHKITKRGQNVTFRCDPISEHNRLYWYRQTLGQGPEFLTYFQNEAQLEKSRLLSDRFSAERPKGSFSTLEIQRTEQGDSAMYLCASSLGTGLNTEAFFGQGTRLTVV.

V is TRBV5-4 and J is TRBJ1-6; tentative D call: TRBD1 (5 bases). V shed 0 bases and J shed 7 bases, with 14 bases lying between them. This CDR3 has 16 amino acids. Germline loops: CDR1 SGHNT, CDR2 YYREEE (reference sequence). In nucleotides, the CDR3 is TGTGCCAGCAGCTTGGCCCAGGGCTTACCCAATTCACCCCTCCACTTT. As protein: CASSLAQGLPNSPLHF.

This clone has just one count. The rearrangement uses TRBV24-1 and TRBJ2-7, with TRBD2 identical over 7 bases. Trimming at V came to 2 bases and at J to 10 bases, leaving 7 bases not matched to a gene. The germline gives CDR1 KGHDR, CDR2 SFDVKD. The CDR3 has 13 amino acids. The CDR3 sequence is CATSDWGGRDQYF. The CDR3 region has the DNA TGTGCCACCAGTGATTGGGGGGGTCGCGACCAGTACTTC.

The CDR3 DNA reads as TGTGCCAGCAGCCAAAAGACTAGCGGGGGCCACCTAAATCCCTACGAGCAGTACTTC. Its protein product is CASSQKTSGGHLNPYEQYF. The rearrangement uses TRBV5-6 and TRBJ2-7, with 12 bases identical to TRBD2. Trimming at V came to 4 bases and at J to 2 bases, leaving 16 bases not matched to a gene. The germline gives CDR1 SGHDT, CDR2 YYEEEE. This CDR3 region has 19 residues.

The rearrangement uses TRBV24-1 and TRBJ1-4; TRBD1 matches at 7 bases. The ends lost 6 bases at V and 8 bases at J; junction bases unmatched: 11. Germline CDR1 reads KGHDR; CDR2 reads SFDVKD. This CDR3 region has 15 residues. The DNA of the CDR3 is TGTGCCACCAGTCCAGGGGGGCGATTGGGGGAAAAACTGTTTTTT. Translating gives CATSPGGRLGEKLFF.

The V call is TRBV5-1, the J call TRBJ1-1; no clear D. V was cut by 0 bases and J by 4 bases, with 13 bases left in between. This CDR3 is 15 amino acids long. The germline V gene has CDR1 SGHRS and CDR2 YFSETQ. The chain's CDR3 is CASSLAAASGTEAFF. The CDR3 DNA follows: TGCGCCAGCAGCTTGGCCGCGGCAAGCGGCACTGAAGCTTTCTTT.

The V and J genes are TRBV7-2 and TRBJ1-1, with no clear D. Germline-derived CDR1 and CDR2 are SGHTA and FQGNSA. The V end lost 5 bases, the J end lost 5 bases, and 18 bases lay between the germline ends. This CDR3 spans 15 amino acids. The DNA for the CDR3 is TGTGCCAGCAGCACCCGGCTAGCTTACACGACTGAAGCTTTCTTT. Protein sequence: CASSTRLAYTTEAFF.

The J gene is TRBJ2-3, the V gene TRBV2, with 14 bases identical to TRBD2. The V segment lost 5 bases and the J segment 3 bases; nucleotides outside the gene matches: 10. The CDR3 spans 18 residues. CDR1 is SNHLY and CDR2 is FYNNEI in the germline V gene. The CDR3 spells CASSSRLAGGLSTDTQYF. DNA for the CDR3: TGTGCCAGCAGTTCACGACTAGCGGGGGGGCTTTCGACAGATACGCAGTATTTT.

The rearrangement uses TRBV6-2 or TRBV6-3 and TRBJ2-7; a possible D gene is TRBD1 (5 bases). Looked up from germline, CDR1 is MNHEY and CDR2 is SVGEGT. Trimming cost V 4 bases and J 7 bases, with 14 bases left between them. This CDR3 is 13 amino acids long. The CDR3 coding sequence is TGTGCCAGCAGTTTCACACGTTCAGGGGAGCAGTACTTC. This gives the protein CASSFTRSGEQYF.

Here the CDR3 reads CASSSPAGGDTEAFF. The CDR3 region has the DNA TGTGCCAGCAGTTCCCCCGCGGGAGGGGACACTGAAGCTTTCTTT. The chain couples TRBV28 to TRBJ1-1, with D perhaps matching TRBD1 (5 bases). Trimming removed 4 bases at V and 3 bases at J, with 15 bases between. Germline loops: CDR1 MDHEN, CDR2 SYDVKM. The CDR3 totals 15 residues.

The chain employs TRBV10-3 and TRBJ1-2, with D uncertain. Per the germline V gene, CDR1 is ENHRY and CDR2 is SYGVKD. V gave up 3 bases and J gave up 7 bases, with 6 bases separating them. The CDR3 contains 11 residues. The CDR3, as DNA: TGTGCCATCAGTGACCGAGGTGGCTACACCTTC. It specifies CAISDRGGYTF.

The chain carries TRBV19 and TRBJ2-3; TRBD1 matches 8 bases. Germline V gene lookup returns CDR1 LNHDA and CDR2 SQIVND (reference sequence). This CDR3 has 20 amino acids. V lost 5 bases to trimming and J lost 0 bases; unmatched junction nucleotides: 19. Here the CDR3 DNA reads TGTGCCAGTAGTCTCTTCGTCCCCCAGGGGGCGGCACGCAGCACAGATACGCAGTATTTT. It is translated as CASSLFVPQGAARSTDTQYF. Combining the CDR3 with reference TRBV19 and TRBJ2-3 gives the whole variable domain DGGITQSPKYLFRKEGQNVTLSCEQNLNHDAMYWYRQDPGQGLRLIYYSQIVNDFQKGDIAEGYSVSREKKESFPLTVTSAQKNPTAFYLCASSLFVPQGAARSTDTQYFGPGTRLTVL.

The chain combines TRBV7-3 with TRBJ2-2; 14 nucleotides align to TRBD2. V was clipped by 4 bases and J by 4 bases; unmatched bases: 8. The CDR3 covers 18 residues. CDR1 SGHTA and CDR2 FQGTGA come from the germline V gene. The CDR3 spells CASSSRGLAGAATGELFF. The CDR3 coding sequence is TGTGCCAGCAGCTCGCGGGGACTAGCGGGGGCCGCCACCGGGGAGCTGTTTTTT.

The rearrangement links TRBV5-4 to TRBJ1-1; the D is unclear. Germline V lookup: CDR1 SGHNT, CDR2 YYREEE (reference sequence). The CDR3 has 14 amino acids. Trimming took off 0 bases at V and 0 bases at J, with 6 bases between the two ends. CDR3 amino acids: CASSLGTMNTEAFF. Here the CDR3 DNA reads TGTGCCAGCAGCTTGGGTACTATGAACACTGAAGCTTTCTTT.

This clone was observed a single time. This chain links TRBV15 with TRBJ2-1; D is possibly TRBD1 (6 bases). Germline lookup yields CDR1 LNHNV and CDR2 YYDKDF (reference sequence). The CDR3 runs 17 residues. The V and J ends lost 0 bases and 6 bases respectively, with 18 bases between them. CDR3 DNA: TGTGCCACCAGCAGAGATGGGGGCAATAGGCGGTCCAATGAGCAGTTCTTC. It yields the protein CATSRDGGNRRSNEQFF.

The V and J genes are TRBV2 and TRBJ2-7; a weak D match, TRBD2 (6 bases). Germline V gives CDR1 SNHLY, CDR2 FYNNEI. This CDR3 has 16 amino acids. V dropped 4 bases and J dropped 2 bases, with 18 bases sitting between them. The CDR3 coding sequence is TGTGCCAGCAGTGTGAAGAAGTCGGGAGCGACCTACGAGCAGTACGTC. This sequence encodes CASSVKKSGATYEQYV.

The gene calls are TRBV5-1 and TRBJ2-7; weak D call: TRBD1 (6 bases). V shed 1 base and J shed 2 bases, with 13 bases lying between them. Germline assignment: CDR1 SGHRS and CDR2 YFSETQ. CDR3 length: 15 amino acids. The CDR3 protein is CASSLWAGVPYEQYV. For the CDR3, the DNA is TGCGCCAGCAGCTTGTGGGCAGGGGTCCCCTACGAGCAGTACGTC.